The clone carrying this T cell receptor (beta chain) was observed a handful of times. The antigen remains undetermined. The CDR3 totals 13 residues. Germline assignment: CDR1 LNHDA and CDR2 SQIVND (reference sequence). Trimming removed 7 bases from V and 6 bases from J, with 15 bases in between. TCRdb processed the reads anew with MiXCR; each CDR3 protein has one entry. The sample records about 830,000 distinct CDR3 sequences, roughly 33% being singletons. The data were obtained in a study of T cell repertoires in cytomegalovirus infection. At the level of the study: Public TCR beta signature analysis indicated the presence of both CMV infection and matching HLA type.

The TCR originated in a human donor in good health (CMV status not recorded). Some clones in this sample may be carry-over from other donors' samples. The chain links TRBV19 to TRBJ1-1; D gene ambiguous. The sequenced sample was cultured CD8+ T cells from PBMCs, obtained from culture after CMV antigen stimulation. The CDR3 is CASTLSIGAEAFF. The CDR3 region has the DNA TGTGCCAGTACCCTAAGCATAGGCGCTGAAGCTTTCTTT.